This entry concerns a single T cell receptor beta chain. The data derive from a study of blood T cell repertoires in COVID-19. Study summary: Material from acute and convalescent COVID-19 was sourced from the United States, Italy and Spain.

TCRdb's table, derived via immunoSEQ multiplex PCR, lists solely in-frame clones and lacks some. Here the sample spans 350,000 to 550,000 clones, roughly 90% being singletons. The sample consisted of peripheral blood. The source is a woman aged 25 to 39 with acute or convalescent COVID-19.

The DNA for the CDR3 is TGTGCCAGCAGCCTCAGACAGGATCTGACAGATACGCAGTATTTT. Translating it yields CASSLRQDLTDTQYF. The chain recombines TRBV28 with TRBJ2-3; tentative D call: TRBD1 (6 bases). The germline V and J ends were trimmed by 6 bases and 3 bases, with 16 bases remaining between them. CDR1 and CDR2 from the germline V gene are MDHEN and SYDVKM. The CDR3 contains 15 residues.